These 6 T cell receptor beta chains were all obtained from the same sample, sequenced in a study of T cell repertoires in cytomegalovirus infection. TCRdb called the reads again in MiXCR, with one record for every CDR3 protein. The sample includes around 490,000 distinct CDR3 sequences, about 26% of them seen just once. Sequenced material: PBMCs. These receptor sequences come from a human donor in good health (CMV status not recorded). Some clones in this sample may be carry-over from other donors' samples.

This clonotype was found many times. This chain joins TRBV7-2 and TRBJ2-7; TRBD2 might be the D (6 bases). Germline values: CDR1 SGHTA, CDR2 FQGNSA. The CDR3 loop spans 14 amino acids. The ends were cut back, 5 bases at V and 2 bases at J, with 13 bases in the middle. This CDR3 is CASSRDSGPYEQYF. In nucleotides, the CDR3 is TGTGCCAGCAGCAGGGACTCGGGACCCTACGAGCAGTACTTC.

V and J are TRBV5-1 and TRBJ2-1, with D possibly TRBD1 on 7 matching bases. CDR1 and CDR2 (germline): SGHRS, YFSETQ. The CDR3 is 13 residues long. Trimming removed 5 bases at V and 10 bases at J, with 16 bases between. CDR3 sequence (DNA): TGCGCCAGCAGATACAGGGGACTGAGAGAGCAGTTCTTC. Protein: CASRYRGLREQFF.

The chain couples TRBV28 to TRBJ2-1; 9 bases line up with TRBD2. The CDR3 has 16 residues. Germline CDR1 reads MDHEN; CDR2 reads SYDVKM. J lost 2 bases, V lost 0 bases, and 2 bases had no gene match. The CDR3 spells CASSLWSGGTYNEQFF. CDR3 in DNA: TGTGCCAGCAGTTTATGGAGCGGGGGGACCTACAATGAGCAGTTCTTC.

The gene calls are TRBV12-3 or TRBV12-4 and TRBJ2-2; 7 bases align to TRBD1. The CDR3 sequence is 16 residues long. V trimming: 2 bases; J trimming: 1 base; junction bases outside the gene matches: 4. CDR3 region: CASSLPGTVNTGELFF. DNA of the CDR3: TGTGCCAGCAGTTTACCCGGGACAGTGAACACCGGGGAGCTGTTTTTT.

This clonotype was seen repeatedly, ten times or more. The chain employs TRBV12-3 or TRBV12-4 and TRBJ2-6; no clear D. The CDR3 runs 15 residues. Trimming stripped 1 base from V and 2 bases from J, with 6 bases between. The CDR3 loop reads CASSLVATGANVLTF. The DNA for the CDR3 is TGTGCCAGCAGTTTAGTCGCGACTGGGGCCAACGTCCTGACTTTC.

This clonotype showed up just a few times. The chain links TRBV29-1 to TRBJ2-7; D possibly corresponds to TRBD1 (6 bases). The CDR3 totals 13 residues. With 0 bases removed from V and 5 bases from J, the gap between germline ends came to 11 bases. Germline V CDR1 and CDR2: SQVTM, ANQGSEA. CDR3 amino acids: CSVEDGQRDEQYF. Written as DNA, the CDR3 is TGCAGCGTTGAAGATGGACAGAGGGACGAGCAGTACTTC.